The 31 T cell receptor beta chains below were found in one sample sequenced in a study of T cells in Graves' hyperthyroidism and ophthalmopathy. The CDR3 regions of TCR beta were amplified from RNA transcripts. TCR CDR3 regions were first amplified by RT-PCR with HTBI primers. TCRdb passed the multiplex PCR reads through MiXCR, listing each CDR3 protein once. Of 550,000 to 700,000 distinct CDR3 sequences listed, just over 45% are singletons. Sequencing was done on a sample of peripheral blood or thyroid tissue (not recorded which). Source of these receptors: an adult woman with Graves' disease, either hyperthyroidism or ophthalmopathy (not recorded which).

This clonotype has at least ten counts. This chain connects TRBV20-1 to TRBJ2-7; 11 nucleotides align to TRBD2. The CDR3 contains 14 residues. V lost 3 bases and J lost 4; bases outside the gene matches: 5. The germline V gene encodes CDR1 DFQATT and CDR2 SNEGSKA (reference sequence). The CDR3 DNA sequence: TGCAGTGCTAGGATTACTAGCGGGAGTTACGAGCAGTACTTC. It encodes CSARITSGSYEQYF.

This clonotype was seen at least ten times. The chain is built from TRBV30 and TRBJ1-5; perhaps TRBD1 as D (5 bases). The CDR3 length is 15 residues. Germline V gene lookup returns CDR1 GTSNPN and CDR2 SVGIG (reference sequence). V was clipped by 2 bases and J by 6 bases, with 17 bases between them. The CDR3 DNA reads as TGTGCCTGGAGTCCAGGGATACGTGAAAGTCAGCCCCAGCATTTT. Residues: CAWSPGIRESQPQHF.

The chain carries TRBV9 and TRBJ1-6; D perhaps matches TRBD1 (5 bases). Germline CDR1 reads SGDLS; CDR2 reads YYNGEE. Trimming took 4 bases from V and 7 from J, leaving 12 bases between them. This CDR3 comprises 14 residues. CDR3 sequence: CASSSQGNNSPLHF. CDR3 in DNA: TGTGCCAGCAGCTCCCAGGGTAACAATTCACCCCTCCACTTT.

V gene TRBV10-3 combines with J gene TRBJ2-5, with 9 bases lining up with TRBD1. CDR1 is ENHRY, CDR2 SYGVKD, per germline. Unmatched junction bases numbered 9, after V lost 8 bases and J lost 2 bases. CDR3 length equals 15 residues. The CDR3 protein is CAISRTGAFQETQYF. The CDR3, as DNA: TGTGCCATCTCCAGGACAGGGGCTTTTCAAGAGACCCAGTACTTC.

The chain carries TRBV7-9 and TRBJ1-5, with TRBD1 identical over 7 bases. Losses at the gene ends were 4 bases for V and 14 bases for J; bases not matched to a gene: 11. Germline V gives CDR1 SEHNR, CDR2 FQNEAQ (reference sequence). This CDR3 region has 13 residues. In nucleotides, the CDR3 is TGTGCCAGCAGCTCCGGGACAGTTCGCTACGAGCATTTT. Translated, it gives CASSSGTVRYEHF. Looking up the rest from reference TRBV7-9 and TRBJ1-5 gives the full variable domain: DTGVSQNPRHKITKRGQNVTFRCDPISEHNRLYWYRQTLGQGPEFLTYFQNEAQLEKSRLLSDRFSAERPKGSFSTLEIQRTEQGDSAMYLCASSSGTVRYEHFGDGTRLSIL.

V usage is TRBV2 and J usage is TRBJ2-5, with D tentatively TRBD1 (5 bases). This CDR3 region has 13 residues. In germline, CDR1 is SNHLY, CDR2 FYNNEI. The germline V and J ends were trimmed by 4 bases and 5 bases, with 11 bases remaining between them. The CDR3 reads CASSVGVRETQYF. CDR3 coding DNA: TGTGCCAGCAGTGTAGGGGTCCGGGAGACCCAGTACTTC.

J is TRBJ1-5 and V is TRBV7-6; the D gene is possibly TRBD1 (5 bases). Germline V lookup: CDR1 SGHVS, CDR2 FNYEAQ. V was trimmed by 2 bases and J by 16 bases, leaving 18 bases between them. The CDR3 has 13 residues. The CDR3 nucleotides are TGTGCCAGCAGCTTAAGGATGGGCGCCGGGGCTCATTTT. Translated, it gives CASSLRMGAGAHF.

The genes are TRBV2 and TRBJ1-3; D is perhaps TRBD1 (5 bases). Germline V gives CDR1 SNHLY, CDR2 FYNNEI. Trimming removed 4 bases at V and 0 bases at J, with 13 bases between. The CDR3 length is 16 residues. Written as DNA, the CDR3 is TGTGCCAGCAGTGTCCACAGGTTAGACTCTGGAAACACCATATATTTT. The encoded protein is CASSVHRLDSGNTIYF.

The chain uses TRBV9 and TRBJ2-2; 7 bases match TRBD1. V shed 2 bases and J 8 bases; nucleotides not matched to a gene: 3. Germline CDR1 is SGDLS and CDR2 is YYNGEE. The CDR3 length is 13 residues. The CDR3 spells CASSVNRGGELFF. In DNA form, the CDR3 reads TGTGCCAGCAGCGTCAACAGGGGAGGGGAGCTGTTTTTT.

The V and J genes are TRBV7-3 and TRBJ2-6; perhaps TRBD2 as D (5 bases). The CDR3 has 16 residues. Germline loops: CDR1 SGHTA, CDR2 FQGTGA. Trimming shortened V by 5 bases and J by 1 base, and 12 bases separated the two germline ends. In nucleotides, the CDR3 is TGTGCCAGCAGCCCCCAACCGGGGTCTGGGGCCAACGTCCTGACTTTC. Its translation: CASSPQPGSGANVLTF.

This clonotype was picked up many times. One junction end disagrees with the germline gene, perhaps due to a read error. The chain joins TRBV6-5 to TRBJ1-1; D remains unclear. The length of the CDR3 is 14 residues. Germline V gene data show CDR1 as MNHEY and CDR2 as SVGAGI. CDR3 amino acids: CASSYDTVNAEAFF. In DNA, the CDR3 is TGTGCCAGCAGTTACGACACTGTGAACGCTGAAGCTTTCTTT.

The chain is built from TRBV15 and TRBJ2-5, with 8 bases aligning to TRBD2. The J call may be wrong; the DNA end is better matched by TRBJ2-1. In germline, CDR1 is LNHNV, CDR2 YYDKDF (reference sequence). This CDR3 spans 16 amino acids. DNA of the CDR3: TGTGCCACCCAACCTGGGGCCAGCGGGGGCCTCAATGAGCAGTTCTTC. It translates to CATQPGASGGLNEQFF.

The J gene is TRBJ2-7, the V gene TRBV12-3 or TRBV12-4; TRBD2 might be the D (5 bases). The CDR3 extends over 12 amino acids. The V end was cut by 7 bases, the J end by 2 bases, with 9 bases between. CDR3 DNA: TGTGCCAGCACCCGGGGTACCTACGAGCAGTACTTC. It yields the protein CASTRGTYEQYF.

For this clonotype: The junction differs from germline at one of its ends, possibly a read error. The CDR3 bases are TGCAGTGCCCACCCGGGACAGACTCAGTACTTC. Translated: CSAHPGQTQYF. This chain uses TRBV20-1 with TRBJ2-5, with 7 bases fitting TRBD1. Germline values: CDR1 DFQATT, CDR2 SNEGSKA (reference sequence). The CDR3 covers 11 residues.

The chain employs TRBV7-8 and TRBJ1-2; 8 bases are shared with TRBD1. CDR3 length: 13 residues. The ends lost 6 bases at V and 7 bases at J; junction bases unmatched: 7. The germline CDR1 and CDR2 sequences are SGHVS and FQNEAQ. In nucleotides, the CDR3 is TGTGCCAGCAGTTACCCCACAGGGGGTGGCTACACCTTC. Translation gives CASSYPTGGGYTF.

There are many counts of this clonotype. The chain carries TRBV4-1 and TRBJ1-2, with D tentatively TRBD1 (5 bases). Germline CDR1 MGHRA, CDR2 YSYEKL. This CDR3 is 15 amino acids long. V was cut by 0 bases and J by 1 base, with 9 bases left in between. CDR3 sequence: CASSQDRGINYGYTF. Here the CDR3 DNA reads TGCGCCAGCAGCCAAGACCGGGGCATTAACTATGGCTACACCTTC.

This clonotype showed up just once. This sequence may be a read error, since a much larger clone differs from it by one base. The chain joins TRBV4-1 to TRBJ2-5; D may match TRBD1 or TRBD2 (5 bases each). CDR1 and CDR2 (germline): MGHRA, YSYEKL. The CDR3 totals 14 residues. V dropped 4 bases and J dropped 4 bases, with 13 bases sitting between them. The CDR3 is CASSRNGAGETQYF. The CDR3, as DNA: TGCGCCAGCAGCCGAAACGGGGCCGGAGAGACCCAGTACTTC.

The chain joins TRBV5-1 to TRBJ2-3; D uncertain. Trimming took 3 bases from V and 1 from J, leaving 9 bases between them. The germline gives CDR1 SGHRS, CDR2 YFSETQ. There are 14 residues in the CDR3. As DNA, the CDR3 is TGCGCCAGCAGCTCCCTGGACGGCACAGATACGCAGTATTTT. Translating it yields CASSSLDGTDTQYF. Complete variable domain (other parts from reference TRBV5-1 and TRBJ2-3): KAGVTQTPRYLIKTRGQQVTLSCSPISGHRSVSWYQQTPGQGLQFLFEYFSETQRNKGNFPGRFSGRQFSNSRSEMNVSTLELGDSALYLCASSSLDGTDTQYFGPGTRLTVL.

This clonotype was recorded at least ten times. V is TRBV12-3 or TRBV12-4 and J is TRBJ2-7; D not certain. This CDR3 is 15 amino acids long. Trimming took off 5 bases at V and 3 bases at J, with 17 bases between the two ends. The DNA of the CDR3 is TGTGCCAGCAGTACCTACTACGGACCCTACTACGAGCAGTACTTC. As protein: CASSTYYGPYYEQYF.

This clonotype appeared many times. The chain couples TRBV12-3 or TRBV12-4 to TRBJ2-7; 9 nucleotides agree with TRBD2. The CDR3 consists of 18 residues. V gave up 5 bases and J gave up 4 bases; unmatched junction bases: 18. The CDR3 DNA follows: TGTGCCAGCAGTCCCCTGGTCGGGCGGCGGGAGGGCGGGTACGAGCAGTACTTC. It translates to CASSPLVGRREGGYEQYF.

This clonotype was detected ten times or more. V usage is TRBV20-1 and J usage is TRBJ2-5, with TRBD1 identical over 8 bases. This CDR3 has 18 residues. Germline loops: CDR1 DFQATT, CDR2 SNEGSKA (reference sequence). V was pared by 3 bases and J by 5 bases, with 20 bases of the junction left unmatched. Here the CDR3 reads CSARGTGRNGVIVETQYF. CDR3 nucleotide sequence: TGCAGTGCTAGGGGGACAGGACGTAACGGGGTTATAGTGGAGACCCAGTACTTC.

This clonotype was seen repeatedly, ten times or more. The V and J genes are TRBV10-3 and TRBJ1-6, with D possibly being TRBD1 (6 bases). This CDR3 is built from 14 residues. V was pared by 3 bases and J by 6 bases, with 9 bases between. From germline, CDR1 is ENHRY and CDR2 SYGVKD. The CDR3 nucleotides are TGTGCCATCAGTGAACAGGGTCTTAATTCACCCCTCCACTTT. Translated, it gives CAISEQGLNSPLHF.

This clonotype has only a few counts. The chain employs TRBV2 and TRBJ1-2; D unclear. Trimming removed 7 bases from V and 8 bases from J, with 20 bases in between. The CDR3 sequence is 14 residues long. Per germline, CDR1 SNHLY and CDR2 FYNNEI. This chain's CDR3 is CASTLSQAQWGYTF. CDR3 coding DNA: TGTGCCAGCACCCTCTCCCAGGCGCAATGGGGCTACACCTTC.

The sample holds many counts of this clonotype. The chain combines TRBV12-3 or TRBV12-4 with TRBJ2-7; 8 bases map to TRBD2. The CDR3 consists of 17 residues. Trimming took 5 bases from V and 1 from J; bases not matched to a gene: 13. The CDR3 here is CASSLGTRYALSYEQYF. As DNA, the CDR3 is TGTGCCAGCAGTCTCGGGACTAGATACGCTCTTTCCTACGAGCAGTACTTC.

This clonotype was picked up a small number of times. The J gene is TRBJ2-7, the V gene TRBV5-8; D gene uncertain. Germline V gene data show CDR1 as SGHTS and CDR2 as YDEGEE. Trimming left V 4 bases short and J 3 bases short, with 26 bases between. This CDR3 contains 18 residues. CDR3 in amino acids: CASSPAGPGRLGYYEQYF. The CDR3 region has the DNA TGTGCCAGCAGCCCAGCCGGGCCAGGCAGGTTAGGGTACTACGAGCAGTACTTC.

On this clonotype: A much bigger clone sits one base away, suggesting this may be a read error. The chain carries TRBV6-6 and TRBJ1-1; D gene ambiguous. CDR1 and CDR2 from the germline V gene are MNHNY and SVGAGI (reference sequence). V dropped 4 bases and J dropped 4 bases, with 10 bases sitting between them. The CDR3 length is 13 residues. The CDR3 loop reads CASSLRRGTEAFF. Here the CDR3 DNA reads TGTGCCAGCAGTTTGCGCCGTGGCACTGAAGCTTTCTTT.

This clonotype has a count of ten or more. The chain recombines TRBV2 with TRBJ1-4; D is possibly TRBD1 (6 bases). Trimming pared 5 bases from V and 6 bases from J, leaving 22 bases between. This CDR3 spans 17 amino acids. Germline CDR1 reads SNHLY; CDR2 reads FYNNEI. CDR3 sequence reads: CASSKGVGGSVDEKLFF. In nucleotides, the CDR3 is TGTGCCAGCAGTAAGGGGGTCGGGGGCAGCGTGGATGAAAAACTGTTTTTT.

The sample holds many counts of this clonotype. At one end the junction does not follow the germline gene, possibly because of a read error. The V and J genes are TRBV4-1 and TRBJ1-1; D remains unclear. The CDR3 has 13 residues. Germline V lookup: CDR1 MGHRA, CDR2 YSYEKL. CDR3 region: CASSRSGNTEAFF. The DNA for the CDR3 is TGTGCCAGCAGCCGCTCGGGGAACACTGAAGCTTTCTTT.

Of note for this clonotype: Since a much larger clone is just one base distant, this may be a read error. This CDR3 is missing its conserved last phenylalanine or tryptophan, likely due to a read error. The V and J genes are TRBV12-3 or TRBV12-4 and TRBJ1-1; D perhaps matches TRBD1 (6 bases). Trimming pared 6 bases from V and 5 bases from J, leaving 22 bases between. This CDR3 comprises 16 residues. Written as DNA, the CDR3 is TGTGCCAGCAGCCATACCGGGACACATGGGGGGACTGAAGCTTTCCTT. As protein: CASSHTGTHGGTEAFL.

This clonotype was counted ten times or more. The V call is TRBV5-6, the J call TRBJ1-5; possible D gene TRBD1, 6 bases. V lost 0 bases, J lost 0 bases, and 7 bases lay in between. This CDR3 has 15 residues. Germline V gives CDR1 SGHDT, CDR2 YYEEEE. CDR3 sequence (DNA): TGTGCCAGCAGCTTGGGGGGGGCTAGCAATCAGCCCCAGCATTTT. It yields the protein CASSLGGASNQPQHF.

In its sample, this clonotype was seen many times. This chain uses TRBV5-1 with TRBJ2-5; no clear D. Trimming removed 1 base at V and 4 bases at J, with 17 bases between. CDR1 is SGHRS, CDR2 YFSETQ, per germline. This CDR3 contains 16 residues. The CDR3 DNA is TGCGCCAGCAGCTTGTACGCCGGCGGAATAGCAGAGACCCAGTACTTC. Protein: CASSLYAGGIAETQYF.